The next 14 T cell receptor beta chains were all read from a single sample in a study of control samples from healthy donors and cancer patients. Clones were read by immunoSEQ multiplex PCR, and TCRdb kept only the in-frame ones, dropping some. The sample shows about 150,000 clones, over 85% of them seen only once. Source material: blood. The origin of the receptors is a man aged 35-49 years in good health.

The chain employs TRBV4-1 and TRBJ1-3; D unclear. This CDR3 is built from 16 residues. The germline CDR1 and CDR2 sequences are MGHRA and YSYEKL. V lost 5 bases, J lost 4 bases, and 18 bases lay in between. CDR3 DNA: TGCGCCAGCAGCAAAGGTCTGTCCAGACTCGGAAACACCATATATTTT. This translates into CASSKGLSRLGNTIYF.

The chain carries TRBV25-1 and TRBJ1-1; unclear D gene. CDR1 is MGHDK, CDR2 SYGVNS, per germline. V gave up 5 bases and J gave up 0 bases, with 13 bases separating them. This CDR3 region has 15 residues. The CDR3 reads CASSPGPTLNTEAFF. In DNA, the CDR3 is TGTGCCAGCAGTCCGGGTCCGACACTGAACACTGAAGCTTTCTTT. The variable domain in full, with the rest retrieved from reference TRBV25-1 and TRBJ1-1, is EADIYQTPRYLVIGTGKKITLECSQTMGHDKMYWYQQDPGMELHLIHYSYGVNSTEKGDLSSESTVSRIRTEHFPLTLESARPSHTSQYLCASSPGPTLNTEAFFGQGTRLTVV.

V is TRBV2 and J is TRBJ1-5; the match to TRBD1 covers 9 bases. Looked up from germline, CDR1 is SNHLY and CDR2 is FYNNEI. The ends lost 3 bases at V and 5 bases at J; junction bases unmatched: 2. The CDR3 is 14 amino acids. CDR3 residues: CASSETGGDQPQHF. In DNA form, the CDR3 reads TGTGCCAGCAGTGAGACAGGGGGGGATCAGCCCCAGCATTTT.

The chain carries TRBV12-3 or TRBV12-4 and TRBJ2-3, with D unresolved. Trimming took off 5 bases at V and 6 bases at J, with 12 bases between the two ends. The CDR3 length is 13 residues. The CDR3 spells CASSPPFFDTQYF. Written as DNA, the CDR3 is TGTGCCAGCAGTCCACCCTTCTTTGATACGCAGTATTTT.

CDR3 in DNA: TGTGCCAGCAGCTCCGGGACAGGGAACACCGGGGAGCTGTTTTTT. Translation gives CASSSGTGNTGELFF. The chain has TRBV7-9 and TRBJ2-2; 8 nucleotides agree with TRBD1. V was pared by 4 bases and J by 1 base, with 2 bases of the junction left unmatched. Per the germline V gene, CDR1 is SEHNR and CDR2 is FQNEAQ (reference sequence). The CDR3 extends over 15 amino acids.

The rearrangement links TRBV19 to TRBJ1-3; TRBD1 aligns across 10 bases. CDR1 LNHDA and CDR2 SQIVND come from the germline V gene (reference sequence). This CDR3 spans 17 amino acids. J lost 4 bases, V lost 5 bases, and 11 bases had no gene match. The CDR3 region has the DNA TGTGCCAGTAGTCCAGGGACCGGGACAGGGGTAGGAAACACCATATATTTT. Encoded protein: CASSPGTGTGVGNTIYF.

This chain joins TRBV5-1 and TRBJ2-7, with D possibly matching TRBD1 (6 bases). Trimming shortened V by 4 bases and J by 0 bases, and 8 bases separated the two germline ends. The CDR3 runs 13 residues. Germline V lookup: CDR1 SGHRS, CDR2 YFSETQ. The CDR3 spells CASSTDSSYEQYF. In DNA, the CDR3 is TGCGCCAGCAGCACGGACAGCTCCTACGAGCAGTACTTC. Using reference TRBV5-1 and TRBJ2-7 for the parts outside the CDR3, the full variable domain is KAGVTQTPRYLIKTRGQQVTLSCSPISGHRSVSWYQQTPGQGLQFLFEYFSETQRNKGNFPGRFSGRQFSNSRSEMNVSTLELGDSALYLCASSTDSSYEQYFGPGTRLTVT.

DNA for the CDR3: TGTGCCAGTAGTATGGGGGACCTGAGCTCCTATAATTCACCCCTCCACTTT. This translates into CASSMGDLSSYNSPLHF. The rearrangement uses TRBV19 and TRBJ1-6; possible D gene TRBD1, 5 bases. Germline V gene lookup returns CDR1 LNHDA and CDR2 SQIVND (reference sequence). The germline V and J ends were trimmed by 3 bases and 0 bases, with 12 bases remaining between them. The CDR3 covers 17 residues.

V and J are TRBV7-2 and TRBJ2-1, with D perhaps TRBD2 (5 bases). The V gene's germline CDR1 is SGHTA and CDR2 FQGNSA. CDR3 length: 14 amino acids. The V end was cut by 3 bases, the J end by 4 bases, with 10 bases between. CDR3 sequence: CASSFWPGYNEQFF. In DNA form, the CDR3 reads TGTGCCAGCAGCTTTTGGCCGGGGTACAATGAGCAGTTCTTC.

The chain combines TRBV3-1 (or the pseudogene TRBV3-2) with TRBJ2-3; D assignment may be TRBD1 or TRBD2 (5 bases each). The CDR3 runs to 16 residues. Germline V gene data show CDR1 as LGHDT and CDR2 as YNNKEL (reference sequence). Trimming took 1 base from V and 2 from J, leaving 13 bases between them. CDR3 amino acids: CASSQGFGATTDTQYF. CDR3 in DNA: TGTGCCAGCAGCCAAGGATTCGGGGCTACCACAGATACGCAGTATTTT.

The rearrangement links TRBV27 to TRBJ1-5; D uncertain. The CDR3 loop spans 15 amino acids. The germline gives CDR1 MNHEY, CDR2 SMNVEV (reference sequence). The V gene lost 2 bases and the J gene lost 2 bases, with 10 bases spanning the gap. CDR3 coding DNA: TGTGCCAGCAGTTTAACGGGGTTTGGCAATCAGCCCCAGCATTTT. It yields the protein CASSLTGFGNQPQHF.

In this sample, this clone turned up once. The rearrangement links TRBV27 to TRBJ2-3, with D perhaps TRBD2 (6 bases). From germline, CDR1 is MNHEY and CDR2 SMNVEV (reference sequence). The CDR3 extends over 17 amino acids. V lost 6 bases to trimming and J lost 1 base, with 20 bases between them. Here the CDR3 reads CASRRRLAGSRTDTQYF. The CDR3 DNA reads TGTGCCAGCAGGCGACGTCTCGCGGGGAGCCGCACAGATACGCAGTATTTT.

The V call is TRBV2, the J call TRBJ2-5, with TRBD1 as a possible D gene (6 bases). This CDR3 is 13 amino acids long. Per germline, CDR1 SNHLY and CDR2 FYNNEI. Trimming took 2 bases from V and 5 from J, leaving 9 bases between them. The CDR3 DNA reads as TGTGCCAGCAGTGAATTGGACAGCGAGACCCAGTACTTC. The encoded protein is CASSELDSETQYF.

V and J are TRBV5-4 and TRBJ1-2; unclear D gene. CDR3 size: 13 residues. Trimming pared 4 bases from V and 5 bases from J, leaving 12 bases between. Germline loops: CDR1 SGHNT, CDR2 YYREEE (reference sequence). The CDR3 sequence is CASSPRTEYGYTF. The CDR3 nucleotides read TGTGCCAGCAGCCCAAGGACTGAATATGGCTACACCTTC. Together with reference TRBV5-4 and TRBJ1-2, the CDR3 gives the full variable domain: ETGVTQSPTHLIKTRGQQVTLRCSSQSGHNTVSWYQQALGQGPQFIFQYYREEENGRGNFPPRFSGLQFPNYSSELNVNALELDDSALYLCASSPRTEYGYTFGSGTRLTVV.